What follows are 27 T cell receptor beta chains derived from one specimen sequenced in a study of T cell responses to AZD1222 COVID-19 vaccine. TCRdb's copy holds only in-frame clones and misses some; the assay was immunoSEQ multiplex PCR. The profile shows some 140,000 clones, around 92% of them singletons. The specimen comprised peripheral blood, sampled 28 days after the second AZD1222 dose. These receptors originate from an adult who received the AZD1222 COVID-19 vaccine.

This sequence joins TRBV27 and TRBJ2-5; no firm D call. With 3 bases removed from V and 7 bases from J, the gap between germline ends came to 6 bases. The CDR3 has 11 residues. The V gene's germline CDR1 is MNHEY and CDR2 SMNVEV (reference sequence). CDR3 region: CASSLGLTQYF. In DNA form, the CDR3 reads TGTGCCAGCAGTTTGGGCCTGACCCAGTACTTC.

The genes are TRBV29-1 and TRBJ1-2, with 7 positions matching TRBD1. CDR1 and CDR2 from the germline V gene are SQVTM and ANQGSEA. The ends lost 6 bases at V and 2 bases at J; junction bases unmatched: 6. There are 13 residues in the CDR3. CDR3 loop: CSVLGTANYGYTF. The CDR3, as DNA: TGCAGCGTCCTTGGGACAGCCAACTATGGCTACACCTTC.

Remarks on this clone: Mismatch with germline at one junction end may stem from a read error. CDR3 region: CASSVGLAATDTQYF. The DNA for the CDR3 is TGTGCTAGCAGCGTGGGACTAGCGGCCACAGATACGCAGTATTTT. The chain recombines TRBV7-7 with TRBJ2-3; 11 bases line up with TRBD2. This CDR3 spans 15 amino acids. Germline V gives CDR1 SSHAT, CDR2 FNYEAQ (reference sequence).

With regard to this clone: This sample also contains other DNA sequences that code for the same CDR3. The CDR3 coding sequence is TGTGCCAGCAGTGACGGATTGAACACTGAAGCTTTCTTT. Translated: CASSDGLNTEAFF. The chain carries TRBV2 and TRBJ1-1; D is uncertain. In germline, CDR1 is SNHLY, CDR2 FYNNEI. The CDR3 is 13 amino acids. V dropped 3 bases and J dropped 0 bases, with 5 bases sitting between them.

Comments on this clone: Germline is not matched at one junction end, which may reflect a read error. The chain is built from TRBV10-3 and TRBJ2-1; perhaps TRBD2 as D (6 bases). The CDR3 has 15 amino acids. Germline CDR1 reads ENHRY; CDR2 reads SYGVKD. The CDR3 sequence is CAISEAGRSYDEQFF. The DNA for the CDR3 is TGTGCCATCAGTGAGGCGGGAAGATCCTACGATGAGCAGTTCTTC.

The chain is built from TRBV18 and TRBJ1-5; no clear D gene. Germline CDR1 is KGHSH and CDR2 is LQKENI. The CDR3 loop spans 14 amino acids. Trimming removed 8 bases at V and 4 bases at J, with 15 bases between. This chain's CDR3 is CASASETGNQPQHF. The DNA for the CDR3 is TGTGCCAGCGCCTCGGAAACCGGGAATCAGCCCCAGCATTTT.

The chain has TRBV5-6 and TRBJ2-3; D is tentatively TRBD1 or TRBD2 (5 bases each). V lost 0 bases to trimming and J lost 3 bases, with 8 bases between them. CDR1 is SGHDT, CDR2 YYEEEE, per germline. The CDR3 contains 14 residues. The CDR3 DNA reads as TGTGCCAGCAGCTTGGGGGGGATGACAGATACGCAGTATTTT. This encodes CASSLGGMTDTQYF.

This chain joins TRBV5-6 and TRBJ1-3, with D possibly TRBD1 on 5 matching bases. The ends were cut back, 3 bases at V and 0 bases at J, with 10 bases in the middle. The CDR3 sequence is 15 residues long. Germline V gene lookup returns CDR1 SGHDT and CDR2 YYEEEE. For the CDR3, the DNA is TGTGCCAGCAGCTCGGGACCGAGCTCTGGAAACACCATATATTTT. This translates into CASSSGPSSGNTIYF.

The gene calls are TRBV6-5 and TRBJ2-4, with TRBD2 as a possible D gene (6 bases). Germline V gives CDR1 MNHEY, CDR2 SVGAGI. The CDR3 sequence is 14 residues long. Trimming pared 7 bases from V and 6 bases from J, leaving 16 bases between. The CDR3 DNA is TGTGCCAGCAACGGCGGGGTTGGGGTAAACATTCAGTACTTC. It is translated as CASNGGVGVNIQYF.

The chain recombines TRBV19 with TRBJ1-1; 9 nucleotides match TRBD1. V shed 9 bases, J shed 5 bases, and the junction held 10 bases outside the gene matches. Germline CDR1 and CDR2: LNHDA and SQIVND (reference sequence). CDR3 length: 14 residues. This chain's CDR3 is CASRSRDRVTEAFF. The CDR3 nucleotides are TGTGCCAGCCGCTCGAGGGACAGGGTTACTGAAGCTTTCTTT.

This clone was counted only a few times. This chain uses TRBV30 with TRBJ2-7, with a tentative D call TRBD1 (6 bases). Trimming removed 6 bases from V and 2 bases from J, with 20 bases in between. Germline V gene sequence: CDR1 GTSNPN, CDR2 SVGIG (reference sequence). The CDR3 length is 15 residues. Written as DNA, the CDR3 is TGTGCCTGTGGGACACTGAACCGGAGGCCCTACGAGCAGTACTTC. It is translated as CACGTLNRRPYEQYF.

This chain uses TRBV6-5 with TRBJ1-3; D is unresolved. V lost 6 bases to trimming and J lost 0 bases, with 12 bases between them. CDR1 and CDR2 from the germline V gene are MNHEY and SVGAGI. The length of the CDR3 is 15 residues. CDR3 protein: CASRHSDSSGNTIYF. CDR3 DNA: TGTGCCAGCAGGCACTCAGACTCCTCTGGAAACACCATATATTTT.

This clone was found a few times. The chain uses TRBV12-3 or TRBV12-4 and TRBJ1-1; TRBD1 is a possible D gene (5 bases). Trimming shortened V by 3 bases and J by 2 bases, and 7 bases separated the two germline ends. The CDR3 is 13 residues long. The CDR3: CASSLDINTEAFF. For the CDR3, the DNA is TGTGCCAGCAGTTTGGACATTAACACTGAAGCTTTCTTT.

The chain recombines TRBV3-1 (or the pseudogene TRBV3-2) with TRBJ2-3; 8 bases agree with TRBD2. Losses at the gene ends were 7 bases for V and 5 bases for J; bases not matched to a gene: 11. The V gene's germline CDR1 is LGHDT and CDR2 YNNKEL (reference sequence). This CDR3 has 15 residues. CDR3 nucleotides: TGTGCCAGCATTGGTGTGATTAGCGGGATAGATACGCAGTATTTT. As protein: CASIGVISGIDTQYF.

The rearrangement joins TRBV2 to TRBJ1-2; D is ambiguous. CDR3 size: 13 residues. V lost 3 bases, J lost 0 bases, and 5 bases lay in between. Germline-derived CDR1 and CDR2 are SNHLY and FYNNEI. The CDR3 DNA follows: TGTGCCAGCAGTGACGTAGCTAACTATGGCTACACCTTC. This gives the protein CASSDVANYGYTF.

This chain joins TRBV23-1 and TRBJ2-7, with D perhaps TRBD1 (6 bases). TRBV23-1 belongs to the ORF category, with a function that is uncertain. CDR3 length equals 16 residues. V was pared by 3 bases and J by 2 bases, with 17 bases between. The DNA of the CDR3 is TGCGCCAGCAGTCATGGGGGCAGACCCGCAGCCTACGAGCAGTACTTC. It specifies CASSHGGRPAAYEQYF.

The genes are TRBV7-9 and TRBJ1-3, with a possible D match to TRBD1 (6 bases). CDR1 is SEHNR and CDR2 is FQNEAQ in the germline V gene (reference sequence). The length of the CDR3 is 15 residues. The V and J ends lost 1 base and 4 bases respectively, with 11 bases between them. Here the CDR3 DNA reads TGTGCCAGCAGCTTAGTTGGGGGCGAGGGAAACACCATATATTTT. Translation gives CASSLVGGEGNTIYF.

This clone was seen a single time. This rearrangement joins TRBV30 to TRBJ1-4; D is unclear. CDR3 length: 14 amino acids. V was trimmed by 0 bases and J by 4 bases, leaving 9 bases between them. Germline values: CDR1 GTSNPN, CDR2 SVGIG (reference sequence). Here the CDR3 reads CAWSVRADNEKLFF. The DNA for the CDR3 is TGTGCCTGGAGTGTCCGGGCCGATAATGAAAAACTGTTTTTT.

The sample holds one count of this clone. This chain's CDR3 is CASSALPGGPDTQYF. CDR3 DNA sequence: TGCGCCAGCAGCGCCTTACCGGGAGGCCCAGATACGCAGTATTTT. The gene calls are TRBV5-1 and TRBJ2-3, with TRBD2 matching over 7 bases. Per germline, CDR1 SGHRS and CDR2 YFSETQ. The CDR3 totals 15 residues. V dropped 4 bases and J dropped 4; count of bases not matched to a gene: 9.

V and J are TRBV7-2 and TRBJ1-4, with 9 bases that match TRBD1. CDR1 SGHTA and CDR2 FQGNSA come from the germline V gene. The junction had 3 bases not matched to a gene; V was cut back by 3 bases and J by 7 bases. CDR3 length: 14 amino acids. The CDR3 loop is CASSLTGGSEKLFF. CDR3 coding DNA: TGTGCCAGCAGCTTGACAGGGGGGAGTGAAAAACTGTTTTTT.

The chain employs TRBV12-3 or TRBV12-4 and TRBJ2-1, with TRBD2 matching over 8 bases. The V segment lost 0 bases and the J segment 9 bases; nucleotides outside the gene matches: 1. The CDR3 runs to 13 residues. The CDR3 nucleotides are TGTGCCAGCAGTTTAGCAGCGGGGGTTGAGCAGTTCTTC. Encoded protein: CASSLAAGVEQFF.

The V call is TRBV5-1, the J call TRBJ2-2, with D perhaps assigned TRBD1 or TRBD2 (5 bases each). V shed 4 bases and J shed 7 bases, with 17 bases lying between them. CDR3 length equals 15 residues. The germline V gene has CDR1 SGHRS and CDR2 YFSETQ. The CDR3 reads CASSQFQGGGGELFF. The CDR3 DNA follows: TGCGCCAGCAGCCAATTCCAAGGTGGGGGCGGGGAGCTGTTTTTT.

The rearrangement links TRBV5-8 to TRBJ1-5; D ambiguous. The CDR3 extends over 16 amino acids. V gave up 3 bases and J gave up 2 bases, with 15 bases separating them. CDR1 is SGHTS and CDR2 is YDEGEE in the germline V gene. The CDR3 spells CASSSLKYIGNQPQHF. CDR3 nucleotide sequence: TGTGCCAGCAGCTCCCTAAAATATATAGGCAATCAGCCCCAGCATTTT.

This chain's CDR3 is CASSFDSPLHF. In DNA, the CDR3 is TGTGCCAGCAGCTTTGACTCACCCCTCCACTTT. V gene TRBV7-2 combines with J gene TRBJ1-6; D uncertain. The CDR3 consists of 11 residues. V lost 3 bases and J 10 bases, leaving 4 bases between the germline ends. The germline CDR1 and CDR2 sequences are SGHTA and FQGNSA.

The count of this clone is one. CDR3 amino acids: CASSLTGTTEAFF. The DNA of the CDR3 is TGTGCCAGCAGCTTGACAGGGACCACTGAAGCTTTCTTT. V usage is TRBV5-6 and J usage is TRBJ1-1; possibly TRBD1 for D (6 bases). The CDR3 contains 13 residues. V lost 1 base, J lost 4 bases, and 8 bases lay in between. CDR1 SGHDT and CDR2 YYEEEE come from the germline V gene.

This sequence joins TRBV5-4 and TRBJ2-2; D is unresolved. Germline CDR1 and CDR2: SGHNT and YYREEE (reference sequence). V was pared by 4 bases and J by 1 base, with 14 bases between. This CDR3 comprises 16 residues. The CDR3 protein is CASSPWDRQNTGELFF. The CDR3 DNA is TGTGCCAGCAGCCCTTGGGATAGACAGAACACCGGGGAGCTGTTTTTT.

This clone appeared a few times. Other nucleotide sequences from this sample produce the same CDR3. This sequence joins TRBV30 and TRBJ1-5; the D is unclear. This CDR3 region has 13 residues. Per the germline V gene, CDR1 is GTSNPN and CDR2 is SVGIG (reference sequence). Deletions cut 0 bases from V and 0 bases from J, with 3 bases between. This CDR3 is CAWSVRSNQPQHF. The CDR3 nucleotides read TGTGCCTGGAGTGTACGTAGCAATCAGCCCCAGCATTTT.